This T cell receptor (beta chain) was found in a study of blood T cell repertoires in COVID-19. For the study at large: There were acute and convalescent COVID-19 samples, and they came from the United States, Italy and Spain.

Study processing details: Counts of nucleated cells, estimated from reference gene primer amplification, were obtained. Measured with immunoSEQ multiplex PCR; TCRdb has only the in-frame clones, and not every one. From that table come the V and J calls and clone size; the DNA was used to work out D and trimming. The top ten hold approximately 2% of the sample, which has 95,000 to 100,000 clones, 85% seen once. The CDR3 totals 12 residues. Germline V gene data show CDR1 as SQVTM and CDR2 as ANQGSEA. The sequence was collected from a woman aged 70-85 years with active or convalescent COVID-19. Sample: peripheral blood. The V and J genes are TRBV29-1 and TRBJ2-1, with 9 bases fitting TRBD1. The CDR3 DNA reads TGCAGGGGACAGGGTTCCTCGCGGGAGCAGTTCTTC. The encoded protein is CRGQGSSREQFF.